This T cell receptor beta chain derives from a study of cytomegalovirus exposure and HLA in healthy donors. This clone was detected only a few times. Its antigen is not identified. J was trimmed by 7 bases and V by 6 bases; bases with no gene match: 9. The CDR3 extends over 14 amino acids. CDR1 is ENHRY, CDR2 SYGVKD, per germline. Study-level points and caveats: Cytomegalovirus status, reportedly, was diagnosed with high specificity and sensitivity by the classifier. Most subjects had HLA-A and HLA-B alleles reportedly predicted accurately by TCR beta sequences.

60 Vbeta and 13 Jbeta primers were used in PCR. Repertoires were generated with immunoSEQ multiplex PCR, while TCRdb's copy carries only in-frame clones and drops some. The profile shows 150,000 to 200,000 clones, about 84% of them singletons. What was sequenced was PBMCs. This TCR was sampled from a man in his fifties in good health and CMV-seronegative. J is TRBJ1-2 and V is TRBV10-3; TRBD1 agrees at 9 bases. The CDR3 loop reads CAISADRGSSGYTF. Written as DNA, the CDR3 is TGTGCCATCAGCGCGGACAGGGGATCGAGTGGCTACACCTTC.